This TCR beta chain appears in the sequencing data of a study of Tregs in tolerant kidney transplant recipients. As for the study in general: The nonmyeloablative bone marrow transplants came from related graft donors, with transient mixed chimerism. Study-wide results and limits: Activated donor B cell expansion appeared to reveal the most relevant donor-specific TCRbeta repertoire.

Concerning this clone itself: Its antigen is currently unknown.

Sequenced by immunoSEQ multiplex PCR; TCRdb stores in-frame clones only, minus some. The data show around 75,000 clones, around 90% seen once. Material: CD4+ T cells from blood, obtained before the transplant. This TCR was recovered from a human donor who received a combined kidney and bone marrow transplant.

The chain's CDR3 is CASSASGSRGGTDTQYF. Written as DNA, the CDR3 is TGTGCCAGCAGTGCAAGCGGGAGCCGCGGCGGCACAGATACGCAGTATTTT. This chain joins TRBV6-4 and TRBJ2-3; TRBD2 aligns across 8 bases. V dropped 4 bases and J dropped 1; count of bases not matched to a gene: 10. This CDR3 contains 17 residues. Looked up from germline, CDR1 is MRHNA and CDR2 is SNTAGT.